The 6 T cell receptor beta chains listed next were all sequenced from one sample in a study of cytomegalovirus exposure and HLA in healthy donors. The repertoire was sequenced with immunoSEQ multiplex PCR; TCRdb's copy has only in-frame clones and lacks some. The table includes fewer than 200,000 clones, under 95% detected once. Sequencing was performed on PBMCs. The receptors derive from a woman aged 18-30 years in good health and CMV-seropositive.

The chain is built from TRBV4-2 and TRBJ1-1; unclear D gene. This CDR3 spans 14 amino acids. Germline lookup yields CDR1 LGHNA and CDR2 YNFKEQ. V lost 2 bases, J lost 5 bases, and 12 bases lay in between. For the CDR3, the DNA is TGTGCCAGCAGCCAAAGCCGGTCATGGACTGAAGCTTTCTTT. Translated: CASSQSRSWTEAFF.

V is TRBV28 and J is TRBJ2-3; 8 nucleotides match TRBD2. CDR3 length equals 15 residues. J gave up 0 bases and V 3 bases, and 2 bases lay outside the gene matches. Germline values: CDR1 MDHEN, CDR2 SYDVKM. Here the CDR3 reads CASSFSGASTDTQYF. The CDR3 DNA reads TGTGCCAGCAGTTTTAGCGGGGCTAGCACAGATACGCAGTATTTT. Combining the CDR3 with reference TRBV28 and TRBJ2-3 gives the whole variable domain DVKVTQSSRYLVKRTGEKVFLECVQDMDHENMFWYRQDPGLGLRLIYFSYDVKMKEKGDIPEGYSVSREKKERFSLILESASTNQTSMYLCASSFSGASTDTQYFGPGTRLTVL.

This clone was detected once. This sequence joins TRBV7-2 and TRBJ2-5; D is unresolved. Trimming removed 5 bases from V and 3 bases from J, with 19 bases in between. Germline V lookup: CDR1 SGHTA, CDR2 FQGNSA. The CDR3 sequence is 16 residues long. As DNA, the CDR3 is TGTGCCAGCAGCCTAGGTGGGCCCCGAACCAAAGAGACCCAGTACTTC. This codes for CASSLGGPRTKETQYF.

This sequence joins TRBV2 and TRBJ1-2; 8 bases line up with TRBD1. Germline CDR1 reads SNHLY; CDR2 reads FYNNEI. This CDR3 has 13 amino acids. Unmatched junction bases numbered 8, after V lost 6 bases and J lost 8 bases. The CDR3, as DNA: TGTGCCAGCAGCGACGACAGGGGATACGGCTACACCTTC. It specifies CASSDDRGYGYTF. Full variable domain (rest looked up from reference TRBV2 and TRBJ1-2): EPEVTQTPSHQVTQMGQEVILRCVPISNHLYFYWYRQILGQKVEFLVSFYNNEISEKSEIFDDQFSVERPDGSNFTLKIRSTKLEDSAMYFCASSDDRGYGYTFGSGTRLTVV.

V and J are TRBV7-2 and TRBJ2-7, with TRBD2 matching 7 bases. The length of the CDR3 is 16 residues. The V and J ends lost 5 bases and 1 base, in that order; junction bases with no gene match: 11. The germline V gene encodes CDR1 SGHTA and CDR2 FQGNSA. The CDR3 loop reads CASSPRLALTSYEQYF. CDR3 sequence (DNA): TGTGCCAGCAGCCCCCGACTAGCCTTGACTTCCTACGAGCAGTACTTC.

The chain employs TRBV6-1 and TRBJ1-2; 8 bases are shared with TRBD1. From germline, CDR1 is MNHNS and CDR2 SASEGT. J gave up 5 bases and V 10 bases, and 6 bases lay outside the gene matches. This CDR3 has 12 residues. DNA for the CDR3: TGTGCCATTTTGGACAGGGCGTATGGCTACACCTTC. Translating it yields CAILDRAYGYTF.